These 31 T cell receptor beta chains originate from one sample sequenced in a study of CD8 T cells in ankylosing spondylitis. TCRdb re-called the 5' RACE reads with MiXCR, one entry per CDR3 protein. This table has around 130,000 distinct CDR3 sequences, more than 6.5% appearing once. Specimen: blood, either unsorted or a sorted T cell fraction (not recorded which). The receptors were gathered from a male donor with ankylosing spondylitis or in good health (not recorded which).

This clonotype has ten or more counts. The DNA for the CDR3 is TGCAGCGCCGCGCAGGGGGCCAGGGAGCAGTACTTC. Amino acids: CSAAQGAREQYF. The V and J genes are TRBV29-1 and TRBJ2-7; TRBD1 matches 8 bases. Germline CDR1 SQVTM, CDR2 ANQGSEA. V dropped 7 bases and J dropped 7; count of bases not matched to a gene: 9. This CDR3 spans 12 amino acids.

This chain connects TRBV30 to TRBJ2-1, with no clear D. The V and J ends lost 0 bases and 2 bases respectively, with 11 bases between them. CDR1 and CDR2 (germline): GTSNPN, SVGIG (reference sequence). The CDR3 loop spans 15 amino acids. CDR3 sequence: CAWSVQTGPYNEQFF. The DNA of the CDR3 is TGTGCCTGGAGTGTACAAACCGGCCCCTACAATGAGCAGTTCTTC.

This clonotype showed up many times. In nucleotides, the CDR3 is TGCAGTGCTAAAACAGGGGAAGGCTACACCTTC. Translated: CSAKTGEGYTF. This sequence joins TRBV20-1 and TRBJ1-2, with 7 positions matching TRBD1. The CDR3 extends over 11 amino acids. Germline V gene data show CDR1 as DFQATT and CDR2 as SNEGSKA (reference sequence). The V segment lost 4 bases and the J segment 8 bases; nucleotides outside the gene matches: 4.

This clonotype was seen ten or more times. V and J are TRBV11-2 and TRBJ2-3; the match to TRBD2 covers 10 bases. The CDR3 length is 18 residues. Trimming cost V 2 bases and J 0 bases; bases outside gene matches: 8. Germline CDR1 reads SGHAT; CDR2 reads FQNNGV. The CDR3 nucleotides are TGTGCCAGCAGCTTATTAGGAACTAGCGGGACTAGCACAGATACGCAGTATTTT. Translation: CASSLLGTSGTSTDTQYF.

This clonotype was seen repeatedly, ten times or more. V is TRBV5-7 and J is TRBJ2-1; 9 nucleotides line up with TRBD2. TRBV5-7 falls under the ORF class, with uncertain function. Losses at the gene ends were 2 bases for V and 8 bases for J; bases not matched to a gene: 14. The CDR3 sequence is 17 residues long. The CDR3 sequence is CASSLSVLREGCDEQFF. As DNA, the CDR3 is TGTGCCAGCAGCTTATCGGTTTTGCGGGAGGGATGCGATGAGCAGTTCTTC.

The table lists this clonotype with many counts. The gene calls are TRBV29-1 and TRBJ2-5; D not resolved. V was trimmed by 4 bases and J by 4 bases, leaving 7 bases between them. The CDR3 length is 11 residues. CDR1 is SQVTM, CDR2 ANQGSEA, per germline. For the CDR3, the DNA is TGCAGCGTTGCACGCTCAGAGACCCAGTACTTC. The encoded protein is CSVARSETQYF.

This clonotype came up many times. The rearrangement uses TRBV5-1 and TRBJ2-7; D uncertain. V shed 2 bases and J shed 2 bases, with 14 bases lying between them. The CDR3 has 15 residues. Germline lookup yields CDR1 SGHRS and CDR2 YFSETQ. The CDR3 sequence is CASSFPDLSPYEQYF. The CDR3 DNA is TGCGCCAGCAGCTTCCCGGACCTGTCCCCCTACGAGCAGTACTTC.

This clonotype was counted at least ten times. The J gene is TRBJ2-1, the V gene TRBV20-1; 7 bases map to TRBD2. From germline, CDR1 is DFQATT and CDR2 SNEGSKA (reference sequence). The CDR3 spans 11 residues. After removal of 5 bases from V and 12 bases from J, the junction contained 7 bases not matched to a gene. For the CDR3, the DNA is TGCAGTGCTCCCGGACTAGTAAGGCAGTTCTTC. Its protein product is CSAPGLVRQFF.

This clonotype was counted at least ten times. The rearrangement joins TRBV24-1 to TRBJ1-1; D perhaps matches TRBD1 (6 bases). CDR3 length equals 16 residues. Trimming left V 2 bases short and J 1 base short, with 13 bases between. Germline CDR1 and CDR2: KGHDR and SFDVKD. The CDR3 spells CATSDSQGIPNTEAFF. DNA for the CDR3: TGTGCCACCAGTGATTCCCAGGGGATTCCGAACACTGAAGCTTTCTTT.

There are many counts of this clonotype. In nucleotides, the CDR3 is TGCAGTGCTAGATCTGGACTAGCGGGAGGACGTGAGCAGTTCTTC. Translation: CSARSGLAGGREQFF. The chain combines TRBV20-1 with TRBJ2-1; 14 bases match TRBD2. The junction had 6 bases not matched to a gene; V was cut back by 2 bases and J by 9 bases. Germline V gene data show CDR1 as DFQATT and CDR2 as SNEGSKA (reference sequence). The length of the CDR3 is 15 residues.

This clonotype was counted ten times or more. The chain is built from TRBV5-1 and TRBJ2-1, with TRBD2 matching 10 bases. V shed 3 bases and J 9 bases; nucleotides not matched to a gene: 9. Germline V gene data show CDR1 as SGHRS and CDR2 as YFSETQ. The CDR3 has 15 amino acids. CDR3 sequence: CASSWSGRGFGEQFF. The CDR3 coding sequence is TGCGCCAGCAGCTGGAGCGGGAGGGGATTTGGTGAGCAGTTCTTC.

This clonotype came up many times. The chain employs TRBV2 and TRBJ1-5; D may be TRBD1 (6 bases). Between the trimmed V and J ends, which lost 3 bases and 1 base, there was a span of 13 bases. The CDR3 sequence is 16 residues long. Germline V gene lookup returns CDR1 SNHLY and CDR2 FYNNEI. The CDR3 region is CASSEDSRGSNQPQHF. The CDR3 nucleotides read TGTGCCAGCAGTGAGGACAGCCGAGGGAGCAATCAGCCCCAGCATTTT.

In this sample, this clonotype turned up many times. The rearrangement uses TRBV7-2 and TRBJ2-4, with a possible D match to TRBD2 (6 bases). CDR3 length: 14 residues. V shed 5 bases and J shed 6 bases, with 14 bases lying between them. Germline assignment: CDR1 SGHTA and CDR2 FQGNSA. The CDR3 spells CASSPGGVGNIQYF. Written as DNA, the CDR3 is TGTGCCAGCAGCCCTGGAGGGGTTGGAAACATTCAGTACTTC. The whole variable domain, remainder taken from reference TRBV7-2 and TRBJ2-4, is GAGVSQSPSNKVTEKGKDVELRCDPISGHTALYWYRQSLGQGLEFLIYFQGNSAPDKSGLPSDRFSAERTGGSVSTLTIQRTQQEDSAVYLCASSPGGVGNIQYFGAGTRLSVL.

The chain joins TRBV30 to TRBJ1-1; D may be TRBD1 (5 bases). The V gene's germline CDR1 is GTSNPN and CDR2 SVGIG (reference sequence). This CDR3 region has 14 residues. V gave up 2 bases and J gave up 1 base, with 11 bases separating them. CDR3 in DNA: TGTGCCTGGAGTCGGGGCGGGGGGAACACTGAAGCTTTCTTT. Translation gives CAWSRGGGNTEAFF.

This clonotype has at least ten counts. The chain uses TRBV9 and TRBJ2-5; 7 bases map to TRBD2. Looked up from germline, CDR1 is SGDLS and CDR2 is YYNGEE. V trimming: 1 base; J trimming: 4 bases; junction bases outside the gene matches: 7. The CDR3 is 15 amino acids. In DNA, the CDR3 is TGTGCCAGCAGCGTAACCGGGGACTACGGAGAGACCCAGTACTTC. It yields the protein CASSVTGDYGETQYF.

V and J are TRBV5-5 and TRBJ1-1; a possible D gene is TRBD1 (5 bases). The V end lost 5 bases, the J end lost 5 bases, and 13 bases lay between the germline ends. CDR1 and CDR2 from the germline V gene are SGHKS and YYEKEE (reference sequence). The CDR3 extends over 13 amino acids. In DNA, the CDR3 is TGTGCCAGCAGACCTACAGGAGGGACTGAAGCTTTCTTT. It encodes CASRPTGGTEAFF.

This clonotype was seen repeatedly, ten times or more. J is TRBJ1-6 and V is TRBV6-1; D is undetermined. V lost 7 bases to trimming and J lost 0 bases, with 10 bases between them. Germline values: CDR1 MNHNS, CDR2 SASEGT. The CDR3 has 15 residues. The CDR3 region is CASNEHSSYNSPLHF. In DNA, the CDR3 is TGTGCCAGCAACGAACATAGCTCCTATAATTCACCCCTCCACTTT.

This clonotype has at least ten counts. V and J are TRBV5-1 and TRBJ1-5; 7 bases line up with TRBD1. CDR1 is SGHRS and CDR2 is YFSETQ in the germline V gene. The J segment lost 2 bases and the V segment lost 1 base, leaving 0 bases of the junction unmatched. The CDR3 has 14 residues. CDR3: CASSLQGGNQPQHF. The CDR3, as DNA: TGCGCCAGCAGCTTGCAGGGGGGCAATCAGCCCCAGCATTTT.

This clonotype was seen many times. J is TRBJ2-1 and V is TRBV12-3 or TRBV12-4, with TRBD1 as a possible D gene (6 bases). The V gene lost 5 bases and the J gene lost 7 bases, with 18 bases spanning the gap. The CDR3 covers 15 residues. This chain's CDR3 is CASSPTGSGRNEQFF. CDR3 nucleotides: TGTGCCAGCAGTCCGACAGGATCCGGCCGAAATGAGCAGTTCTTC.

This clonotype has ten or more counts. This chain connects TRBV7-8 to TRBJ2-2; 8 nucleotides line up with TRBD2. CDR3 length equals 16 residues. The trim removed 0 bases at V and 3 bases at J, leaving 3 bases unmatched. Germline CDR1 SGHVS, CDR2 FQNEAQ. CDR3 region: CASSLAPGLDTGELFF. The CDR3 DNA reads TGTGCCAGCAGCTTAGCCCCGGGACTAGACACCGGGGAGCTGTTTTTT.

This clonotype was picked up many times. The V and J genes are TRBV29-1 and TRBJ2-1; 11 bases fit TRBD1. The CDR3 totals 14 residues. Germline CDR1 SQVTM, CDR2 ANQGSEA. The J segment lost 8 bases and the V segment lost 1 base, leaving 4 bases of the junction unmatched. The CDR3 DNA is TGCAGCGTTGAAGCCGGGACAGGGGGATATGAGCAGTTCTTC. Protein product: CSVEAGTGGYEQFF.

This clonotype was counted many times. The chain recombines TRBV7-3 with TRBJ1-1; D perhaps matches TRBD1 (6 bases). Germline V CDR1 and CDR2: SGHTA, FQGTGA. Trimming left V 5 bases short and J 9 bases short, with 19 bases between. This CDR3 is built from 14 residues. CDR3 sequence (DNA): TGTGCCAGCAGCCCATCATCCGGGACACCAAAAGCTTTCTTT. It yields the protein CASSPSSGTPKAFF.

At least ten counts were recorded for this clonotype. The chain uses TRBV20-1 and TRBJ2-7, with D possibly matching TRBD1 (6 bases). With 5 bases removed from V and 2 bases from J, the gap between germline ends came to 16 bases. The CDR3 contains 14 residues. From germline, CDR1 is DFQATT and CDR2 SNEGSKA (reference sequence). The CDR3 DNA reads TGCAGTGCTTCTGGACAGCGGTCCACCTACGAGCAGTACTTC. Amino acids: CSASGQRSTYEQYF.

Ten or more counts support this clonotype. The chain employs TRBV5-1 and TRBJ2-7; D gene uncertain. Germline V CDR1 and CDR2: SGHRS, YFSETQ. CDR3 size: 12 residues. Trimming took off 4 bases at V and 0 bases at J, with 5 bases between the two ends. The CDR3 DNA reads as TGCGCCAGCAGCCACGGCTCCTACGAGCAGTACTTC. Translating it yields CASSHGSYEQYF.

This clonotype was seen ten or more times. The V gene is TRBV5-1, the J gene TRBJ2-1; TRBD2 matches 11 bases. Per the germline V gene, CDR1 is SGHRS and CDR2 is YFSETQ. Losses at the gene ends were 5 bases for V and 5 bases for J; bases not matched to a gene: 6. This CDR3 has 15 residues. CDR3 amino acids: CASRPTSGVNNEQFF. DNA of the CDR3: TGCGCCAGCAGGCCGACTAGCGGGGTGAACAATGAGCAGTTCTTC.

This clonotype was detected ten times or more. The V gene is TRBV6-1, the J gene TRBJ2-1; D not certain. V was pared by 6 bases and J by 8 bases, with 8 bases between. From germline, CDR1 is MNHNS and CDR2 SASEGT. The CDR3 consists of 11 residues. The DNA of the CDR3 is TGTGCCAGCAGACCAAACCATGAGCAGTTCTTC. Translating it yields CASRPNHEQFF.

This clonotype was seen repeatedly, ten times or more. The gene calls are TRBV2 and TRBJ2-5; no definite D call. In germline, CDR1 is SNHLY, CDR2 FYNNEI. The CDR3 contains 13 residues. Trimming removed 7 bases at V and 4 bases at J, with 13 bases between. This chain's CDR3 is CASIADPPETQYF. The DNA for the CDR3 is TGTGCCAGCATAGCAGACCCTCCAGAGACCCAGTACTTC. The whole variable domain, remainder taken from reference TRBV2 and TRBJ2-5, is EPEVTQTPSHQVTQMGQEVILRCVPISNHLYFYWYRQILGQKVEFLVSFYNNEISEKSEIFDDQFSVERPDGSNFTLKIRSTKLEDSAMYFCASIADPPETQYFGPGTRLLVL.

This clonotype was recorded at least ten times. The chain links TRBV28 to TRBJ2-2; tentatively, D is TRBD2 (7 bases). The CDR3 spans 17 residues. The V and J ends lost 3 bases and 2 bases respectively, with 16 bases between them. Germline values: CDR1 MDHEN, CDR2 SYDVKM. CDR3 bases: TGTGCCAGCAGTTTTTCAGGGGCGGGGGACAACACCGGGGAGCTGTTTTTT. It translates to CASSFSGAGDNTGELFF. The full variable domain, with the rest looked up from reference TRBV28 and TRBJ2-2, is DVKVTQSSRYLVKRTGEKVFLECVQDMDHENMFWYRQDPGLGLRLIYFSYDVKMKEKGDIPEGYSVSREKKERFSLILESASTNQTSMYLCASSFSGAGDNTGELFFGEGSRLTVL.

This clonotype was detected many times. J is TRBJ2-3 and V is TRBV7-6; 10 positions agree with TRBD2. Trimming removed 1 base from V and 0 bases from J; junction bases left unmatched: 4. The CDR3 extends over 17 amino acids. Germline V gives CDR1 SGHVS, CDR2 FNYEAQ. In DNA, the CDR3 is TGTGCCAGCAGCTTAGTACTAGCGGGATCTAGCACAGATACGCAGTATTTT. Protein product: CASSLVLAGSSTDTQYF.

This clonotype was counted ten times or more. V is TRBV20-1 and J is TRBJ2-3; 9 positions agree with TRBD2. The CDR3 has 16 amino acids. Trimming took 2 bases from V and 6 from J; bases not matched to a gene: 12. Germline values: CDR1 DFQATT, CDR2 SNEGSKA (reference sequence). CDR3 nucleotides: TGCAGTGCTAGAACCACCCCGGGACTAGCTGTGGATACGCAGTATTTT. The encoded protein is CSARTTPGLAVDTQYF.

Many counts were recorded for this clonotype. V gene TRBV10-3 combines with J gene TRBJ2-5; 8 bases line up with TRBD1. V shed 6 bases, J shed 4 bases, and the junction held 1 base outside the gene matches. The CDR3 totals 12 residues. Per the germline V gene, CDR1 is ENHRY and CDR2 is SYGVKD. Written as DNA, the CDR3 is TGTGCCATCAGGGACAGGGCAGAGACCCAGTACTTC. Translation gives CAIRDRAETQYF.